This T cell receptor (beta chain) was sequenced in a study of cytomegalovirus exposure and HLA in healthy donors. Turning to the study itself: Tens of millions of unique TCRs, all from HLA-typed donors, were included in an early release of the data.

Vbeta (60) and Jbeta (13) primers were used in the PCR. Original processing notes: It was a later analysis that counted tens of millions of unique TCR beta chains, of which some 12 million were shared. Using immunoSEQ multiplex PCR, the repertoire was profiled, and TCRdb retains in-frame clones only, with some absent. Clone size and the V and J calls come from that table; the DNA yielded D and trimming. Counted here are under 45,000 clones, nearly 70% occurring once; the ten biggest clones make up over 6%. Study-wide results and caveats: Among TCR sequences, most were rare, though some public TCRs appeared in many donors.

Germline assignment: CDR1 LGHNA and CDR2 YNFKEQ. The length of the CDR3 is 16 residues. V gave up 0 bases and J gave up 0 bases, with 9 bases separating them. This clone was picked up a small number of times. Antigen: not known. Sequenced: PBMCs. The receptor was isolated from a man aged 25-40 years in good health and CMV-seronegative. The rearrangement joins TRBV4-2 to TRBJ1-3; unclear D gene. In DNA form, the CDR3 reads TGTGCCAGCAGCCAAGATTATTGGAGCTCTGGAAACACCATATATTTT. It translates to CASSQDYWSSGNTIYF.